The clone carrying this T cell receptor beta chain was detected a few times. Its cognate antigen is unknown. One heparinised blood draw averaging around 100 mL was given by each donor. This entry is derived from a study of beta chain features in type 1 diabetes. Study conclusions and caveats: A moderate, significant TCRB CDR3 shortening appeared in type 1 diabetes across four CD4+ subsets. Overrepresentation of cells with high TCR expression could result from cDNA sequencing.

The CDR3 contains 11 residues. Looked up from germline, CDR1 is LGHNA and CDR2 is YNFKEQ. The isolated RNA, all of it, was reverse transcribed, so expressed TCRB transcripts were what got sequenced. The protocol was immunoSEQ multiplex PCR, while the TCRdb copy is restricted to in-frame clones and leaves out a portion. The data contain about 740,000 clones, 13% of them singletons. The chain recombines TRBV4-2 with TRBJ2-5; D unclear. TRBJ2-7 explains the end of the DNA better; the J call may be wrong. The source is a man younger than 30 with type 1 diabetes. The sequencing sample was made of naive CD4+ T cells from blood. The CDR3 loop is CASSRAYEQYF. The CDR3 DNA reads as TGTGCCAGCAGCCGGGCCTACGAGCAGTACTTC.